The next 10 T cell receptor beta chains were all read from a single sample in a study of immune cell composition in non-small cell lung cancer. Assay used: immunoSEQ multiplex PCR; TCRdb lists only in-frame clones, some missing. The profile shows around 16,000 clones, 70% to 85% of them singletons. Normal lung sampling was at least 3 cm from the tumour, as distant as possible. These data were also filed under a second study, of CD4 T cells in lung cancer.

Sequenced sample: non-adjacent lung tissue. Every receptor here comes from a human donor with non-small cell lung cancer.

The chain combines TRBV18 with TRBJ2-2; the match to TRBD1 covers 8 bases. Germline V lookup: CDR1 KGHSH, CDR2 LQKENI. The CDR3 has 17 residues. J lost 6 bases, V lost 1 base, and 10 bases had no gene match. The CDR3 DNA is TGTGCCAGCTCACCACGCCTGGGAACAGGGGGAGCCGGGGAGCTGTTTTTT. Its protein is CASSPRLGTGGAGELFF.

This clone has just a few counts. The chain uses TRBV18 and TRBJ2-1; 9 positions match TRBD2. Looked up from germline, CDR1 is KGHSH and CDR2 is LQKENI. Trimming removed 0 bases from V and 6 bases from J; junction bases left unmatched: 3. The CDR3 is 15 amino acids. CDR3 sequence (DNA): TGTGCCAGCTCACCACCGGGGACTAGCCGCAATGAGCAGTTCTTC. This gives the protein CASSPPGTSRNEQFF.

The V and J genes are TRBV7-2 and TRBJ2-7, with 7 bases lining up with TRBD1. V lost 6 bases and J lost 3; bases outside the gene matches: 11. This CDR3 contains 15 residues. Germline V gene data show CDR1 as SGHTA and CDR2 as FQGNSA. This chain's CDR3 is CASRNTGAPYYEQYF. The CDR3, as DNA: TGTGCCAGCAGAAATACAGGGGCACCTTACTACGAGCAGTACTTC.

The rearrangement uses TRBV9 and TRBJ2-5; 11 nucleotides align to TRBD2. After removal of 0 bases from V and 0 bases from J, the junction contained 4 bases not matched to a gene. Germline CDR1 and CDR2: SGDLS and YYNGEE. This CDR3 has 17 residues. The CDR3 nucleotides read TGTGCCAGCAGCGTAGGGTTAGCGGGGGGGTACCAAGAGACCCAGTACTTC. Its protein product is CASSVGLAGGYQETQYF.

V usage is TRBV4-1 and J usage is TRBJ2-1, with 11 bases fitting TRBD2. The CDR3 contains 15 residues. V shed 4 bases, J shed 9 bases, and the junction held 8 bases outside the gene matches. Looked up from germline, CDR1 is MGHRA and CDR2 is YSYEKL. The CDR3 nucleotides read TGCGCCAGCAGCCGGGTTAGCGGGGGGGCTGGTGAGCAGTTCTTC. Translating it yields CASSRVSGGAGEQFF.

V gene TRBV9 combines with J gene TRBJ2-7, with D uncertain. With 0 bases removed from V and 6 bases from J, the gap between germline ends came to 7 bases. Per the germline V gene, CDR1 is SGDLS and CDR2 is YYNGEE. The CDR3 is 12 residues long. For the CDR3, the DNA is TGTGCCAGCAGCGTAGGAGACGGCGAGCAGTACTTC. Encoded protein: CASSVGDGEQYF.

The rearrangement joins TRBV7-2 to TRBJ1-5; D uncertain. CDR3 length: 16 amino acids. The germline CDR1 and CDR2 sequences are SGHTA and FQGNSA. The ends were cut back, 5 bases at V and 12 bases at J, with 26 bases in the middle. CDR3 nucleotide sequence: TGTGCCAGCAGCGCAAACTCAAGGACCCATATCAATCACCAGCATTTT. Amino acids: CASSANSRTHINHQHF.

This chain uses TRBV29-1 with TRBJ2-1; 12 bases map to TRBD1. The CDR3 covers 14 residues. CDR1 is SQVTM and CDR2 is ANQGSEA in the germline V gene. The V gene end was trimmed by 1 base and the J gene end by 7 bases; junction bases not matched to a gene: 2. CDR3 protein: CSVEGGQGANEQFF. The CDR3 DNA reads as TGCAGCGTTGAAGGGGGACAGGGGGCGAATGAGCAGTTCTTC.

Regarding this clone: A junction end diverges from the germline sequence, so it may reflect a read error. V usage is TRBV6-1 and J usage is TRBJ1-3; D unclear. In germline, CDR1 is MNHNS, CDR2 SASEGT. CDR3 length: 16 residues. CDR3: CASSEGHINSGNTIYF. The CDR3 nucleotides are TGTGCCAGCAGCGAAGGGCACATAAACTCTGGAAACACCATATATTTT.

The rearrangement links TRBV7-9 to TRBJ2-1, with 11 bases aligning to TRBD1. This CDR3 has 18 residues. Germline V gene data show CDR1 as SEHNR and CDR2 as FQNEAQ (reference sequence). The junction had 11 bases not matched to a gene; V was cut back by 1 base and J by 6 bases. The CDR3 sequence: CASSLVATAGTGGNEQFF. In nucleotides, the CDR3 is TGTGCCAGCAGCTTAGTAGCGACTGCCGGGACAGGGGGCAATGAGCAGTTCTTC.